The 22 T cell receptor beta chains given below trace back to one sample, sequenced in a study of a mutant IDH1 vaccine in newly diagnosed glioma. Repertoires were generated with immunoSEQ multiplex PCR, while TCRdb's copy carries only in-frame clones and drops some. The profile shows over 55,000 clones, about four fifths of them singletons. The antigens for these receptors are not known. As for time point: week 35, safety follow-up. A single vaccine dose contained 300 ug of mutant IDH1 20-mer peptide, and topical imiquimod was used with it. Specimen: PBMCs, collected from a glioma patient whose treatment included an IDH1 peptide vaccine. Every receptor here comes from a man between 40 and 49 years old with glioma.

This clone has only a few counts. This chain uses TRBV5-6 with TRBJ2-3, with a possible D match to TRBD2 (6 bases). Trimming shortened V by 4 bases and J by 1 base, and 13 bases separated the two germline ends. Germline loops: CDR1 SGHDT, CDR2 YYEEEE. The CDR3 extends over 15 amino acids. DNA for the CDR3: TGTGCCAGCAGCGCCCCGGGACTCGGCACAGATACGCAGTATTTT. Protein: CASSAPGLGTDTQYF.

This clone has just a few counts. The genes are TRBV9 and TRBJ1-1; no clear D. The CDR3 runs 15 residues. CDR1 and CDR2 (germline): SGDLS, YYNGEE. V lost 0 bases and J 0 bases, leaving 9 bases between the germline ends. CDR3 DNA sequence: TGTGCCAGCAGCGTAGCCAACAGCATGAACACTGAAGCTTTCTTT. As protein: CASSVANSMNTEAFF.

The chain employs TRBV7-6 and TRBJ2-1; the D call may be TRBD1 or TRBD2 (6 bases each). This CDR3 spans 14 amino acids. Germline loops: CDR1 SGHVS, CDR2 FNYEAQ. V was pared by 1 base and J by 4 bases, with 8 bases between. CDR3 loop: CASSLEGGYNEQFF. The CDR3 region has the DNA TGTGCCAGCAGCTTAGAGGGGGGATACAATGAGCAGTTCTTC.

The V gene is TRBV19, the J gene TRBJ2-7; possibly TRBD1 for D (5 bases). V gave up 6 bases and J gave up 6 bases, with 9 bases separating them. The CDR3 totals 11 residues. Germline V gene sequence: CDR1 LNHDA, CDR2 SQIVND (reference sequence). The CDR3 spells CASRQGIEQYF. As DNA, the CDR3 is TGTGCCAGTAGGCAGGGCATCGAGCAGTACTTC.

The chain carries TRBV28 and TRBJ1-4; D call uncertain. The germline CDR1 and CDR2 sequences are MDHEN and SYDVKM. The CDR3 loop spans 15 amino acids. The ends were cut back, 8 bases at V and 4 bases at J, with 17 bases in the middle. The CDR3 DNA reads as TGTGCCAGCGTGGATCAGAAAAGGAATAATGAAAAACTGTTTTTT. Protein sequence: CASVDQKRNNEKLFF.

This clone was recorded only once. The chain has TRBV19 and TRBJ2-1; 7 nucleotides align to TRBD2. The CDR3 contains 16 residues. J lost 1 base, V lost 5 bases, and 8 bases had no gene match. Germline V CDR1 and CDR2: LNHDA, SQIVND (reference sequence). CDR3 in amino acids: CASSLHWEGSYNEQFF. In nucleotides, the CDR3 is TGTGCCAGTAGTCTGCACTGGGAGGGGTCCTACAATGAGCAGTTCTTC.

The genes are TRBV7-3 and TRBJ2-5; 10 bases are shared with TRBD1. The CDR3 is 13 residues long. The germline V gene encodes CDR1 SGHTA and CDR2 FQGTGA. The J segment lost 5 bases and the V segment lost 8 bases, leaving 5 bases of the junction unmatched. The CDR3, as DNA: TGTGCCAGCTCTAGGGACAGGGGTGAGACCCAGTACTTC. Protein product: CASSRDRGETQYF.

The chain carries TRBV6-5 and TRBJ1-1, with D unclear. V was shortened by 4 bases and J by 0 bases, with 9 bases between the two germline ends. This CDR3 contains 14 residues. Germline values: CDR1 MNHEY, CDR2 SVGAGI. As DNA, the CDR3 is TGTGCCAGCAGTTCGTTCAGAATGAACACTGAAGCTTTCTTT. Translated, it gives CASSSFRMNTEAFF.

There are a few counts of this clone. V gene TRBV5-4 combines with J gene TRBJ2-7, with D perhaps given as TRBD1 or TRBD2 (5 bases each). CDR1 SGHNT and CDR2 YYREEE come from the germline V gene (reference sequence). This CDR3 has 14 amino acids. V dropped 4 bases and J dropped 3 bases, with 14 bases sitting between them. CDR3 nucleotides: TGTGCCAGCAGCGGCCGAGGGCAGGGCTACGAGCAGTACTTC. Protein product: CASSGRGQGYEQYF.

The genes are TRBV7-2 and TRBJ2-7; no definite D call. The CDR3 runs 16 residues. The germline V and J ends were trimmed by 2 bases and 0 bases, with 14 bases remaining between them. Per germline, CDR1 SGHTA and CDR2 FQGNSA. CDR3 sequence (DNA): TGTGCCAGCAGCTTAAGAGGTCAGAGCAGCTCCTACGAGCAGTACTTC. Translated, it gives CASSLRGQSSSYEQYF.

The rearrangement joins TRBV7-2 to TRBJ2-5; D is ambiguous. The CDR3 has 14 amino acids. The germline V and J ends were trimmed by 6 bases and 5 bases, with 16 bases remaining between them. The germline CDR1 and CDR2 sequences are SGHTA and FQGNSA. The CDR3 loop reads CASSPSRAVETQYF. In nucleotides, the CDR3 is TGTGCCAGCAGTCCATCAAGGGCAGTGGAGACCCAGTACTTC.

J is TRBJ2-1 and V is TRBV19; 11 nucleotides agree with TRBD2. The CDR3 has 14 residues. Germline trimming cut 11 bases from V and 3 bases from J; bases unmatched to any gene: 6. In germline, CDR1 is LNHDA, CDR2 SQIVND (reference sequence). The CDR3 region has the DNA TGTGCCCCTGAGACTAGCGGGAACTACAATGAGCAGTTCTTC. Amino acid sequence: CAPETSGNYNEQFF.

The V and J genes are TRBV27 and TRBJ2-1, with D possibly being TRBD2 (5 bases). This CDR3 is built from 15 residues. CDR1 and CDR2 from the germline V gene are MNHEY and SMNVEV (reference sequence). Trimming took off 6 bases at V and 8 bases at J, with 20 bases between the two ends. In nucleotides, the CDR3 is TGTGCCAGCAGGATAGTTCGGGGAATCGGGGATGAGCAGTTCTTC. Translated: CASRIVRGIGDEQFF.

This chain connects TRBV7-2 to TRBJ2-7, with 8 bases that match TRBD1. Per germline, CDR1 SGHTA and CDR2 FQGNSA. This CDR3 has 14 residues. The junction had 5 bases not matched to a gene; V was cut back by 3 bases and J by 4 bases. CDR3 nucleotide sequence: TGTGCCAGCAGCTTTAATCACAGGGGGTACGAGCAGTACTTC. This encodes CASSFNHRGYEQYF.

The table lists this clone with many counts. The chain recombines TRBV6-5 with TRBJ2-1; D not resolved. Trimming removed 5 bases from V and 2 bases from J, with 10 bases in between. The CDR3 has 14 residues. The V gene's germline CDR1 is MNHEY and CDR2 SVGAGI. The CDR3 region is CASSTSRTYNEQFF. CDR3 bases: TGTGCCAGCAGTACCAGTCGGACCTACAATGAGCAGTTCTTC.

The CDR3 DNA follows: TGTGCCAGTAGGGGACGGGGGGTAGCGGTCAATGAGCAGTTCTTC. This gives the protein CASRGRGVAVNEQFF. The chain links TRBV19 to TRBJ2-1, with TRBD2 identical over 7 bases. With V trimmed by 6 bases and J by 6 bases, 11 bases remained unmatched. Germline CDR1 reads LNHDA; CDR2 reads SQIVND (reference sequence). The CDR3 runs 15 residues.

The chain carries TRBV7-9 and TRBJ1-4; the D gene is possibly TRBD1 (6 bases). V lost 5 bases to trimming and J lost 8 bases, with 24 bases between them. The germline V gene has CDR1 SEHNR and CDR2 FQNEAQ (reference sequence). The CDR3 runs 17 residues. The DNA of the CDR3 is TGTGCCAGCAGCCAAGAGGCGGTAACAGGGAGGAAAGAAAAACTGTTTTTT. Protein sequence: CASSQEAVTGRKEKLFF.

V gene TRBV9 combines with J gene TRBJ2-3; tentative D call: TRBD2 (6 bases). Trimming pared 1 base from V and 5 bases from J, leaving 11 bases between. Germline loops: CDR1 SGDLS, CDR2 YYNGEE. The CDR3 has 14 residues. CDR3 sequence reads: CASSVRMREDTQYF. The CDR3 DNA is TGTGCCAGCAGCGTAAGAATGCGGGAAGATACGCAGTATTTT.

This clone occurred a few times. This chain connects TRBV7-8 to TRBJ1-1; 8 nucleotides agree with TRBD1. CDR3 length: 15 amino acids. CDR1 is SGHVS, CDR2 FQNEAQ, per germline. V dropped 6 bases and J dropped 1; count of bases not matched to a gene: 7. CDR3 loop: CASRFAGTGNTEAFF. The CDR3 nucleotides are TGTGCCAGCAGGTTTGCCGGGACAGGGAACACTGAAGCTTTCTTT.

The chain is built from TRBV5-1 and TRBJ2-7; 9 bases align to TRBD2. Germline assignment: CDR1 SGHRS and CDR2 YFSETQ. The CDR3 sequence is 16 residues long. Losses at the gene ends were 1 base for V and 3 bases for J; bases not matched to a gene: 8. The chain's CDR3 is CASSLRASGRNYEQYF. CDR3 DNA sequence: TGCGCCAGCAGCTTGAGGGCAAGCGGGAGGAACTACGAGCAGTACTTC.

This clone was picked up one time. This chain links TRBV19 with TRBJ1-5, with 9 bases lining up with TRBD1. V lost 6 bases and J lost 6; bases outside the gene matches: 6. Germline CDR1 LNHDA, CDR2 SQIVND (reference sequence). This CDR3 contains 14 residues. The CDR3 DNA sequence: TGTGCCAGTAGCTCGGGACAGGGTAGTCAGCCCCAGCATTTT. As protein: CASSSGQGSQPQHF.

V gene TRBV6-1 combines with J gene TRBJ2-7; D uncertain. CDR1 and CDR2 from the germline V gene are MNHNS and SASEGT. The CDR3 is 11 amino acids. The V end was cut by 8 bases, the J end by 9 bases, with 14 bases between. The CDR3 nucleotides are TGTGCCAGCGGGATTCGGCCCGTGCAGTACTTC. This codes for CASGIRPVQYF.